The entry that follows covers one T cell receptor (beta chain) sequence. The data were taken from a study of identical twins. TCRdb processed the 5' RACE reads anew with MiXCR; each CDR3 protein has one entry. The sample carries over 500,000 distinct CDR3 sequences, under 25% recorded once. Trimming removed 3 bases at V and 12 bases at J, with 9 bases between. Germline V gene data show CDR1 as SGHDT and CDR2 as YYEEEE. The CDR3 contains 11 residues. The same data also went into a second study, on T cells expressing NK-cell markers. From that second work: Among CD8+ T cells from several donors, dominant NKG2C+ clonotypes accounted for roughly 1.0-7.0%.

The sample comprised CD4+ T cells sorted from blood. The chain uses TRBV5-6 and TRBJ1-4; D gene ambiguous. The TCR comes from a woman under 30 in good health. The CDR3 DNA follows: TGTGCCAGCAGCTCAGGATCGCAACTGTTTTTT. Protein product: CASSSGSQLFF.